This T cell receptor (beta chain) was profiled in a study of blood T cells in healthy people across ages. V was shortened by 5 bases and J by 11 bases, with 18 bases between the two germline ends. The germline V gene has CDR1 KGHSH and CDR2 LQKENI. The CDR3 spans 13 residues. Using a J-beta primer mix together with a sample-barcoded 5' primer, a second PCR was run for about 6 to 11 cycles. In TCRdb, the 5' RACE reads were re-called with MiXCR into one record per CDR3 protein. This sample has some 710,000 distinct CDR3 sequences, with about 46% found just once. The sample, 7.5 to 10 milliliters of peripheral blood, was drawn from each donor.

The sequenced sample was blood. The origin of this receptor is an elderly man in good health. V and J are TRBV18 and TRBJ2-5; D is uncertain. The CDR3 region is CASSDSFYLGQYF. In DNA form, the CDR3 reads TGTGCCAGCTCAGACTCCTTCTACTTAGGGCAGTACTTC. Supplemented by reference TRBV18 and TRBJ2-5, the full variable domain reads NAGVMQNPRHLVRRRGQEARLRCSPMKGHSHVYWYRQLPEEGLKFMVYLQKENIIDESGMPKERFSAEFPKEGPSILRIQQVVRGDSAAYFCASSDSFYLGQYFGPGTRLLVL.